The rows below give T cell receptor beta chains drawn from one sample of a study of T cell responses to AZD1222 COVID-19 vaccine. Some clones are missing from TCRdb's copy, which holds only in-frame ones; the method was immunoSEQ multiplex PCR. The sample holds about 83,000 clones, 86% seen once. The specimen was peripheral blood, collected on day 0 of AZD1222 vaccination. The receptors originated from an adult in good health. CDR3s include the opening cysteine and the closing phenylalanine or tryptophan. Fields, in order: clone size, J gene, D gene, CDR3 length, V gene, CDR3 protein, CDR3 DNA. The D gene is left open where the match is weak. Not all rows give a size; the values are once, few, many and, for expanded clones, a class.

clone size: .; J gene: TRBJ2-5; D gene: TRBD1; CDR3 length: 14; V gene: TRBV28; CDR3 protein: CASSLRTGEETQYF; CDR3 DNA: TGTGCCAGCAGTCTCCGGACAGGCGAAGAGACCCAGTACTTC
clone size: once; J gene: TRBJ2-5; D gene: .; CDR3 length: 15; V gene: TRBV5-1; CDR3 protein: CASRLAHRDQETQYF; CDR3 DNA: TGCGCCAGCAGACTTGCCCACAGGGATCAAGAGACCCAGTACTTC
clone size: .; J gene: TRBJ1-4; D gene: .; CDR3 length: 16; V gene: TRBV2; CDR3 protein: CAASSEVGAANEKLFF; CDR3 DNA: TGTGCCGCCAGCAGTGAAGTCGGGGCAGCTAATGAAAAACTGTTTTTT
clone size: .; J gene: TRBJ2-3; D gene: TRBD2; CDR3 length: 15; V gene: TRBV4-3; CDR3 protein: CASSPGLASPDTQYF; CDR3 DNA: TGCGCCAGCAGCCCCGGACTAGCTAGTCCAGATACGCAGTATTTT
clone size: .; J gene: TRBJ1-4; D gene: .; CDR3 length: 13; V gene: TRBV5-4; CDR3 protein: CASSLTENEKLFF; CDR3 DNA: TGTGCCAGCAGCCTTACAGAGAATGAAAAACTGTTTTTT
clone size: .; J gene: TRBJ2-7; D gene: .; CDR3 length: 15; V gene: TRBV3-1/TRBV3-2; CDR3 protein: CASSQDRTVSYEQYF; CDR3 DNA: TGTGCCAGCAGCCAAGATCGGACGGTCTCCTACGAGCAGTACTTC
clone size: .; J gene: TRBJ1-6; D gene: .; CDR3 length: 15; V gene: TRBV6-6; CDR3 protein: CASSLWGTENSPLHF; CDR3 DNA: TGTGCCAGCAGTTTGTGGGGGACCGAGAATTCACCCCTCCACTTT
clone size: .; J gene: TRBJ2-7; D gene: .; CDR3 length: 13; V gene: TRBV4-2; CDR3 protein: CASSQAGDYEQYF; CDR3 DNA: TGTGCCAGCAGCCAAGCGGGGGACTACGAGCAGTACTTC
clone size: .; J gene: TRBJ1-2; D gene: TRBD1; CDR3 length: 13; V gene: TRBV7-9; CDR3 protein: CASSLTGMYGYTF; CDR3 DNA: TGTGCCAGCAGCTTGACAGGGATGTATGGCTACACCTTC
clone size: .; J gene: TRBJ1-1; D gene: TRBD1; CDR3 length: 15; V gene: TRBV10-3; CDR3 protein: CAISEGDRGRSEAFF; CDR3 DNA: TGTGCCATCAGTGAGGGGGACAGGGGGCGTTCGGAAGCTTTCTTT
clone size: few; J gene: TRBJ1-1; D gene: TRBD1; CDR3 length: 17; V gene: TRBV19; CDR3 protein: CASSRPRQGASGTEAFF; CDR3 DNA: TGTGCCAGTAGTCGGCCCAGACAGGGGGCTTCGGGCACTGAAGCTTTCTTT
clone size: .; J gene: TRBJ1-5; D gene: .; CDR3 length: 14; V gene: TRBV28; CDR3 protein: CASRDRSGNQPQHF; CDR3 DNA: TGTGCCAGCAGAGACAGATCCGGCAATCAGCCCCAGCATTTT
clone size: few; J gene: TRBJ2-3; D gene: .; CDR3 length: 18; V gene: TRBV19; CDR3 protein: CASSTFPHPGTRNYTQYF; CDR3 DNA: TGTGCCAGTAGTACATTCCCGCATCCCGGGACTCGGAATTATACGCAGTATTTT
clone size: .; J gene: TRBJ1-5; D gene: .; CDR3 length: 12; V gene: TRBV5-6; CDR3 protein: CASSLGEQPQHF; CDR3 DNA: TGTGCCAGCAGCTTAGGGGAACAGCCCCAGCATTTT
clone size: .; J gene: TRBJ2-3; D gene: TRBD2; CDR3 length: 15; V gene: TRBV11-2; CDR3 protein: CASSFAGVSTDTQYF; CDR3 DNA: TGTGCCAGCAGCTTCGCGGGGGTGAGCACAGATACGCAGTATTTT
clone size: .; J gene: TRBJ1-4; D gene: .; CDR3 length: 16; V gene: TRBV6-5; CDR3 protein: CASSYAMGGSDEKLFF; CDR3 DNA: TGTGCCAGCAGTTACGCGATGGGGGGCAGCGATGAAAAACTGTTTTTT
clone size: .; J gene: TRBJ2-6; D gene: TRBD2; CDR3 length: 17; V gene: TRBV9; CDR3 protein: CASSVVGRASGANVLTF; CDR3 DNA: TGTGCCAGCAGCGTAGTCGGGAGGGCCTCTGGGGCCAACGTCCTGACTTTC
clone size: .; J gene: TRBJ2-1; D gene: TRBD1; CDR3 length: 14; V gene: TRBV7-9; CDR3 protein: CASSLGQGLGEQFF; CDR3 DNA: TGTGCCAGCAGCTTGGGACAGGGGCTCGGTGAGCAGTTCTTC
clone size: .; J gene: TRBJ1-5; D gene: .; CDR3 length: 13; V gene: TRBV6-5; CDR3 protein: CASRGLQGQPQHF; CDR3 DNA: TGTGCCAGCAGGGGTCTACAAGGGCAGCCCCAGCATTTT
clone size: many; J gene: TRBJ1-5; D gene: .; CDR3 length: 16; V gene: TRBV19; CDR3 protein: CASSTRWGASNQPQHF; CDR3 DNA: TGTGCCAGTAGTACTCGTTGGGGGGCTAGCAATCAGCCCCAGCATTTT
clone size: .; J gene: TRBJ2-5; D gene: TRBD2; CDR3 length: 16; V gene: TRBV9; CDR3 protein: CASSVEQASGRETQYF; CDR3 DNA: TGTGCCAGCAGCGTAGAGCAGGCTAGCGGGAGGGAGACCCAGTACTTC
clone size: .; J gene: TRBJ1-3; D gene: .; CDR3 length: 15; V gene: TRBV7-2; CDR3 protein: CASSPTGASGNTIYF; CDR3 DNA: TGTGCCAGCAGCCCCACGGGGGCCTCTGGAAACACCATATATTTT
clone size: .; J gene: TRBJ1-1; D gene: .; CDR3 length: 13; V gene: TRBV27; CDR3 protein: CASSPNPRQKAFF; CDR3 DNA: TGTGCCAGCAGCCCAAATCCGAGACAGAAAGCTTTCTTT
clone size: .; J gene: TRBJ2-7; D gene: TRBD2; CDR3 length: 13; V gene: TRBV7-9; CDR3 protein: CASSSGRFREQYF; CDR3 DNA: TGTGCCAGCAGCAGCGGGAGATTCCGCGAGCAGTACTTC
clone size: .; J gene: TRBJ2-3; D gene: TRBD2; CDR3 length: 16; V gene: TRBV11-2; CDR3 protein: CASSLSMTSGRYTQYF; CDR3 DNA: TGTGCCAGCAGCTTATCAATGACTAGCGGGCGCTATACGCAGTATTTT
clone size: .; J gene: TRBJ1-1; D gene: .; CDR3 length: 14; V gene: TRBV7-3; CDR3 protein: CASSLIPVGTEAFF; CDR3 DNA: TGTGCCAGCAGCTTAATCCCGGTAGGGACTGAAGCTTTCTTT
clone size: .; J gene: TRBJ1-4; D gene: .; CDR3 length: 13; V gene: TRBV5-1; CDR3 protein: CASSLDGAGELFF; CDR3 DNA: TGCGCCAGCAGCTTGGATGGGGCAGGAGAACTGTTTTTT
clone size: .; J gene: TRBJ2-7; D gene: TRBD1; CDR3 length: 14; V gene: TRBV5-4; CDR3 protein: CASSWEQGGYEQYF; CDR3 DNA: TGTGCCAGCAGCTGGGAACAGGGGGGTTACGAGCAGTACTTC
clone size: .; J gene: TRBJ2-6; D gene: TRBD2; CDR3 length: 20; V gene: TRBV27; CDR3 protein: CASSRIGTSGRPLEANVLTF; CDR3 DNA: TGTGCCAGCAGTAGAATAGGGACTAGCGGGAGGCCCTTGGAGGCCAACGTCCTGACTTTC
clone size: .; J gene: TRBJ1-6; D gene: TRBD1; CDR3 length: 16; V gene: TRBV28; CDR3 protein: CASSLRTGDPNSPLHF; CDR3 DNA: TGTGCCAGCAGTTTAAGGACAGGGGATCCAAATTCACCCCTCCACTTT
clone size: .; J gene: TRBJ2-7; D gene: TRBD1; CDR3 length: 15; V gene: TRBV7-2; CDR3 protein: CASSTWTGSSYEQYF; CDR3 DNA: TGTGCCAGCAGCACCTGGACAGGAAGCTCCTACGAGCAGTACTTC
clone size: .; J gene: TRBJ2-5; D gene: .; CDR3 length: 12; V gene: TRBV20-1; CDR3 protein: CSASEREETQYF; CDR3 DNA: TGCAGTGCTAGTGAAAGGGAAGAGACCCAGTACTTC
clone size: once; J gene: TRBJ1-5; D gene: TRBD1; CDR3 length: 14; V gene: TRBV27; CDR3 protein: CASSPRQGGQPQHF; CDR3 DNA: TGTGCCAGCAGTCCACGACAGGGAGGTCAGCCCCAGCATTTT
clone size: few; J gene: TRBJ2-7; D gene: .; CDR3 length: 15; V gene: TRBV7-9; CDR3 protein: CASSLVTGHLYEQYF; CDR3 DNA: TGTGCCAGCAGCTTAGTGACCGGACACCTCTACGAGCAGTACTTC
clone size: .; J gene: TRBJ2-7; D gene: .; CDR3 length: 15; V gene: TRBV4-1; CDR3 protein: CASSQVQGSSYEQYF; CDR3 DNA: TGCGCCAGCAGCCAAGTGCAGGGGAGCTCCTACGAGCAGTACTTC
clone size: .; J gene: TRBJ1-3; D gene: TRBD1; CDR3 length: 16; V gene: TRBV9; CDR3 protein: CASSSDRPISGNTIYF; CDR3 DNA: TGTGCCAGCAGCTCGGACAGGCCAATCTCTGGAAACACCATATATTTT
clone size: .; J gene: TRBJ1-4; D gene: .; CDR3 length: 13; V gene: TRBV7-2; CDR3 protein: CASSFRDNEKLFF; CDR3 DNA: TGTGCCAGCAGCTTCCGGGACAATGAAAAACTGTTTTTT
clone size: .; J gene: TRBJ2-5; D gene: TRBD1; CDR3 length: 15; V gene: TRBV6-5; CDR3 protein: CASSYKGQGKETQYF; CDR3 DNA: TGTGCCAGCAGTTACAAGGGACAGGGAAAAGAGACCCAGTACTTC
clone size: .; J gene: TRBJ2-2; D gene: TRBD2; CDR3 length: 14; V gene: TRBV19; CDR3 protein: CASSSGTNTGELFF; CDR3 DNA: TGTGCCAGTAGCAGCGGGACGAACACCGGGGAGCTGTTTTTT
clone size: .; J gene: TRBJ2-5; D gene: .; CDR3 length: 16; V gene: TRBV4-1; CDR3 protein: CASSQDLGGGGETQYF; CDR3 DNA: TGCGCCAGCAGCCAAGATCTCGGAGGGGGCGGGGAGACCCAGTACTTC
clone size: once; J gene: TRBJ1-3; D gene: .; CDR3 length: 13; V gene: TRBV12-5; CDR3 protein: CASTYNSGNTIYF; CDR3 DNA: TGTGCTAGTACCTACAACTCTGGAAACACCATATATTTT
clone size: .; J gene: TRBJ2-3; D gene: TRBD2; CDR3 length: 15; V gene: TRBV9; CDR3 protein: CASSELAGAIDTQYF; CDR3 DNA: TGTGCCAGCAGCGAGCTAGCGGGGGCTATAGATACGCAGTATTTT
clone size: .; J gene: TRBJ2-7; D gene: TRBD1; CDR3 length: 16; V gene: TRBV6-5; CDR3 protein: CASSYRLQGQNDEQYF; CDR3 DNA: TGTGCCAGCAGTTACAGACTGCAGGGACAGAACGACGAGCAGTACTTC
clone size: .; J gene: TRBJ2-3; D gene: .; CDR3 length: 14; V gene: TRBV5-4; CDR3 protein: CASSTFGTTDTQYF; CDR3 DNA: TGTGCCAGCAGCACCTTCGGAACCACAGATACGCAGTATTTT
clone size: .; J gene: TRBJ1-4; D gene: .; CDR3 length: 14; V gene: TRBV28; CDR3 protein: CASSRSRGEEKLFF; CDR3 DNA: TGTGCCAGCAGCCGTAGTAGGGGGGAGGAAAAACTGTTTTTT
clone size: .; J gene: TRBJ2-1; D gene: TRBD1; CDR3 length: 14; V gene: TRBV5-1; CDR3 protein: CASSLASDRDEQFF; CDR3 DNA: TGCGCCAGCAGCTTGGCTAGTGACAGGGATGAGCAGTTCTTC
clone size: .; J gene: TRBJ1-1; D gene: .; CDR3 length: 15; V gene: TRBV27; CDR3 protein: CASSTSTEGSTEAFF; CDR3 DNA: TGTGCCAGCAGCACCTCTACAGAAGGGAGCACTGAAGCTTTCTTT
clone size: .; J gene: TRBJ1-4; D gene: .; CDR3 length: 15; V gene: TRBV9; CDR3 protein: CASSASGQGLEKLFF; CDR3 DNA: TGTGCCAGCAGCGCCTCAGGTCAGGGGTTAGAAAAACTGTTTTTT
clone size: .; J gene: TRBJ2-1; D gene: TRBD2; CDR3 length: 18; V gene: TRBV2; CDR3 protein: CASFWASGGNPNGDEQFF; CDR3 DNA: TGTGCCAGTTTCTGGGCTAGCGGGGGGAACCCAAATGGAGATGAGCAGTTCTTC
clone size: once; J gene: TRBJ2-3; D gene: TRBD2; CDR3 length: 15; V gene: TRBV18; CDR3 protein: CASSPSLAGGDTQYF; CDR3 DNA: TGTGCCAGCTCACCTTCCCTAGCGGGAGGGGATACGCAGTATTTT
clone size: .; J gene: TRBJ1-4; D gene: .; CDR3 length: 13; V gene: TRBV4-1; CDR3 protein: CASSKTLNEKLFF; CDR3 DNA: TGCGCCAGCAGTAAGACCTTAAATGAAAAACTGTTTTTT
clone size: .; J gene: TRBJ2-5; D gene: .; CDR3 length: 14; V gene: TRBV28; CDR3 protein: CASSPLSEQETQYF; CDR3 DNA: TGTGCCAGCAGTCCACTTAGCGAACAAGAGACCCAGTACTTC
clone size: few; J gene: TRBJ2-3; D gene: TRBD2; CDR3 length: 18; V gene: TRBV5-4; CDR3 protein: CASSRRTSGILSTDTQYF; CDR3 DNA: TGTGCCAGCAGCCGTCGGACTAGCGGCATCCTCAGCACAGATACGCAGTATTTT
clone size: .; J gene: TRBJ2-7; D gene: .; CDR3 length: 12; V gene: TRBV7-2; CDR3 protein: CASSPPSYEQYF; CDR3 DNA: TGTGCCAGCAGCCCACCCTCCTACGAGCAGTACTTC
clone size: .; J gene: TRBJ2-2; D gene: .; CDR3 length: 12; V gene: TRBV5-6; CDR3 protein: CASSLTIGELFF; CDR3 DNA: TGTGCCAGCAGCTTGACTATCGGGGAGCTGTTTTTT
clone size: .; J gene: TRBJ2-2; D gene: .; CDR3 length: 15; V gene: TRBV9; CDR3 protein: CASSVAGANTGELFF; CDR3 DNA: TGTGCCAGCAGCGTAGCAGGGGCAAACACCGGGGAGCTGTTTTTT